This TCR beta chain derives from a study of cytomegalovirus exposure and HLA in healthy donors. From germline, CDR1 is SGDLS and CDR2 YYNGEE. J gave up 3 bases and V 2 bases, and 3 bases lay outside the gene matches. The CDR3 is 14 amino acids. Study results and caveats: Later work found that TCR association rates differed between HLA loci; DRB1 had the most and HLA-C the fewest. TCR beta sequences numbering some 17,000 were associated with HLA alleles at 0.05 false discovery rate in a later analysis.

This clone was observed a single time. Its matching antigen is unknown. PCR involved 60 Vbeta and 13 Jbeta primers. Authors' data handling: Roughly 11 million of the about 80 million unique TCR beta chains counted in a later analysis were shared. Profiling relied on immunoSEQ multiplex PCR, and the TCRdb table lists in-frame clones only, not all of them. V and J calls and clone size are given by that table; D and trimming were obtained from the DNA. The sample gives 100,000 to 150,000 clones, about 86% of which show up once; 0.6% to 0.7% is in the top ten. The V call is TRBV9, the J call TRBJ2-3; 7 bases line up with TRBD2. The clonotype comes from a man aged 18 to 30 in good health and CMV-seronegative. The material sequenced was PBMCs. CDR3 in amino acids: CASSVAGVTDTQYF. Here the CDR3 DNA reads TGTGCCAGCAGCGTGGCGGGGGTGACAGATACGCAGTATTTT.